These 5 T cell receptor beta chains share one sample of origin, sequenced in a study of blood T cell repertoires in COVID-19. Profiling relied on immunoSEQ multiplex PCR, and the TCRdb table lists in-frame clones only, not all of them. The data show approximately 32,000 clones, around 87% seen once. The source material was peripheral blood. The origin of the receptors is a man aged 55-75 years with active COVID-19.

A single count supports this clone. This chain connects TRBV27 to TRBJ1-2; no definite D call. The germline V and J ends were trimmed by 0 bases and 4 bases, with 9 bases remaining between them. Per the germline V gene, CDR1 is MNHEY and CDR2 is SMNVEV (reference sequence). CDR3 length: 14 residues. DNA of the CDR3: TGTGCCAGCAGTTTATCGGGCACCAGCTATGGCTACACCTTC. The encoded protein is CASSLSGTSYGYTF.

The chain uses TRBV6-5 and TRBJ2-2; the match to TRBD1 covers 10 bases. Trimming at V came to 7 bases and at J to 4 bases, leaving 3 bases not matched to a gene. This CDR3 comprises 14 residues. CDR1 MNHEY and CDR2 SVGAGI come from the germline V gene. CDR3 loop: CASMDRGITGELFF. In DNA, the CDR3 is TGTGCCAGCATGGACAGGGGGATCACCGGGGAGCTGTTTTTT.

The V call is TRBV4-1, the J call TRBJ1-5; no definite D call. V was trimmed by 4 bases and J by 1 base, leaving 14 bases between them. Germline V gene data show CDR1 as MGHRA and CDR2 as YSYEKL. CDR3 size: 16 residues. In nucleotides, the CDR3 is TGCGCCAGCAGCCCCCGGGAAGGGATCAGCAATCAGCCCCAGCATTTT. Its protein product is CASSPREGISNQPQHF.

The chain links TRBV11-2 to TRBJ2-7; TRBD1 aligns across 8 bases. The CDR3 is 13 residues long. The ends lost 4 bases at V and 6 bases at J; junction bases unmatched: 5. The germline CDR1 and CDR2 sequences are SGHAT and FQNNGV. The CDR3 nucleotides are TGTGCCAGCAGCTGGACAGGGTTGGCCGAGCAGTACTTC. Protein product: CASSWTGLAEQYF. Looking up the rest from reference TRBV11-2 and TRBJ2-7 gives the full variable domain: EAGVAQSPRYKIIEKRQSVAFWCNPISGHATLYWYQQILGQGPKLLIQFQNNGVVDDSQLPKDRFSAERLKGVDSTLKIQPAKLEDSAVYLCASSWTGLAEQYFGPGTRLTVT.

This clone was observed a single time. This chain links TRBV5-4 with TRBJ1-5, with a possible D match to TRBD1 (5 bases). The V gene lost 0 bases and the J gene lost 2 bases, with 6 bases spanning the gap. CDR3 size: 14 residues. Germline CDR1 and CDR2: SGHNT and YYREEE (reference sequence). The CDR3 sequence: CASSLAGGNQPQHF. The CDR3 coding sequence is TGTGCCAGCAGCTTGGCGGGGGGCAATCAGCCCCAGCATTTT.